The 25 T cell receptor beta chains below come from one sample, sequenced in a study of cytomegalovirus exposure and HLA in healthy donors. Primers included in the PCR were 60 Vbeta and 13 Jbeta primers. Assay used: immunoSEQ multiplex PCR; TCRdb lists only in-frame clones, some missing. The table has under 200,000 clones, about 70% seen once. The specimen sequenced was PBMCs. The receptors were gathered from a woman aged 25 to 39 in good health and CMV-seronegative.

This clone was recorded a few times. V gene TRBV4-2 combines with J gene TRBJ1-1, with no clear D. Looked up from germline, CDR1 is LGHNA and CDR2 is YNFKEQ. The V and J ends lost 0 bases and 0 bases respectively, with 17 bases between them. The CDR3 is 18 amino acids. The CDR3 nucleotides read TGTGCCAGCAGCCAAGAAATCCTCCGGTCTGAGGTGAACACTGAAGCTTTCTTT. It translates to CASSQEILRSEVNTEAFF.

This rearrangement joins TRBV11-1 to TRBJ2-7; a weak D match, TRBD2 (5 bases). The CDR3 contains 16 residues. V lost 5 bases to trimming and J lost 0 bases, with 17 bases between them. CDR1 and CDR2 from the germline V gene are SGHAT and FQDESV (reference sequence). The CDR3 reads CASSPSRESLSYEQYF. Here the CDR3 DNA reads TGTGCCAGCAGCCCTTCGAGGGAGAGCCTCTCCTACGAGCAGTACTTC.

The chain combines TRBV30 with TRBJ2-1; 7 nucleotides agree with TRBD2. This CDR3 has 17 amino acids. The germline gives CDR1 GTSNPN, CDR2 SVGIG (reference sequence). V trimming: 2 bases; J trimming: 0 bases; junction bases outside the gene matches: 10. The CDR3 reads CAWSHGGGPGSYNEQFF. In DNA form, the CDR3 reads TGTGCCTGGAGTCACGGGGGAGGGCCCGGCTCCTACAATGAGCAGTTCTTC.

The chain is built from TRBV7-2 and TRBJ2-2; no clear D. V lost 1 base, J lost 5 bases, and 11 bases lay in between. Germline loops: CDR1 SGHTA, CDR2 FQGNSA. The CDR3 is 15 amino acids. The CDR3 reads CASSLGLKRTGELFF. The CDR3 nucleotides are TGTGCCAGCAGCTTAGGACTTAAAAGGACCGGGGAGCTGTTTTTT.

The chain couples TRBV19 to TRBJ1-6, with 9 bases that match TRBD1. V trimming: 4 bases; J trimming: 9 bases; junction bases outside the gene matches: 4. CDR3 length: 14 amino acids. Looked up from germline, CDR1 is LNHDA and CDR2 is SQIVND (reference sequence). The CDR3 spells CASSRTGVASPLHF. The CDR3 bases are TGTGCCAGTAGTAGGACAGGGGTGGCTTCACCCCTCCACTTT.

The chain carries TRBV6-1 and TRBJ2-5; D gene unclear. There are 14 residues in the CDR3. CDR1 is MNHNS, CDR2 SASEGT, per germline. Trimming shortened V by 6 bases and J by 2 bases, and 13 bases separated the two germline ends. CDR3 loop: CASRLSGSQETQYF. The CDR3 nucleotides are TGTGCCAGCAGATTATCCGGGTCTCAAGAGACCCAGTACTTC.

V gene TRBV7-8 combines with J gene TRBJ2-1; possible D gene TRBD1, 6 bases. Germline values: CDR1 SGHVS, CDR2 FQNEAQ. V dropped 3 bases and J dropped 8 bases, with 17 bases sitting between them. CDR3 length equals 15 residues. In DNA, the CDR3 is TGTGCCAGCAGCTTGGGGGACAATAGTTGGGATGAGCAGTTCTTC. Translating it yields CASSLGDNSWDEQFF.

The rearrangement uses TRBV4-1 and TRBJ2-7, with D unresolved. This CDR3 spans 14 amino acids. Trimming cost V 4 bases and J 3 bases, with 13 bases left between them. Germline assignment: CDR1 MGHRA and CDR2 YSYEKL. The CDR3 sequence: CASSPPVAGYEQYF. Here the CDR3 DNA reads TGCGCCAGCAGCCCCCCGGTGGCAGGCTACGAGCAGTACTTC.

The V and J genes are TRBV27 and TRBJ1-2, with a weak D call TRBD1 (6 bases). The CDR3 extends over 13 amino acids. The V end was cut by 0 bases, the J end by 7 bases, with 9 bases between. Germline CDR1 reads MNHEY; CDR2 reads SMNVEV (reference sequence). As DNA, the CDR3 is TGTGCCAGCAGTTTATCACAGGGTATTGGCTACACCTTC. This encodes CASSLSQGIGYTF.

J is TRBJ2-3 and V is TRBV9; 15 nucleotides line up with TRBD2. Unmatched junction bases numbered 5, after V lost 0 bases and J lost 9 bases. The CDR3 has 16 amino acids. The V gene's germline CDR1 is SGDLS and CDR2 YYNGEE. CDR3 amino acids: CASSVGTSGGAGTQYF. The CDR3 nucleotides are TGTGCCAGCAGCGTAGGGACTAGCGGGGGGGCGGGGACGCAGTATTTT.

The chain couples TRBV19 to TRBJ1-1; TRBD1 matches at 7 bases. Losses at the gene ends were 3 bases for V and 4 bases for J; bases not matched to a gene: 14. The V gene's germline CDR1 is LNHDA and CDR2 SQIVND (reference sequence). The CDR3 is made up of 17 amino acids. The CDR3 here is CASSIPNRGRRGTEAFF. CDR3 bases: TGTGCCAGTAGTATTCCGAACAGGGGAAGAAGAGGCACTGAAGCTTTCTTT.

The chain combines TRBV20-1 with TRBJ1-1, with D tentatively TRBD1 (6 bases). This CDR3 has 10 residues. CDR1 is DFQATT, CDR2 SNEGSKA, per germline (reference sequence). DNA for the CDR3: TGCAGAGACACAGGGTTTGAAGCTTTCTTT. Translation: CRDTGFEAFF.

The chain employs TRBV30 and TRBJ2-7, with 7 positions matching TRBD1. The CDR3 covers 14 residues. Germline lookup yields CDR1 GTSNPN and CDR2 SVGIG (reference sequence). Unmatched junction bases numbered 14, after V lost 5 bases and J lost 7 bases. CDR3 in DNA: TGTGCCTGGCGGCCCAGGGGGAAAAAACATGAGCAGTACTTC. Its translation: CAWRPRGKKHEQYF.

The chain carries TRBV4-1 and TRBJ1-1, with TRBD1 matching over 7 bases. The trim removed 4 bases at V and 0 bases at J, leaving 11 bases unmatched. The CDR3 consists of 17 residues. Germline V CDR1 and CDR2: MGHRA, YSYEKL. CDR3 amino acids: CASSPVTTGSMNTEAFF. The CDR3 DNA is TGCGCCAGCAGCCCCGTAACGACAGGGTCGATGAACACTGAAGCTTTCTTT.

This chain links TRBV19 with TRBJ1-1, with 8 nucleotides matching TRBD1. V lost 3 bases to trimming and J lost 4 bases; unmatched junction nucleotides: 10. This CDR3 has 16 residues. Germline CDR1 and CDR2: LNHDA and SQIVND (reference sequence). CDR3 in amino acids: CASSIPEGTGLTEAFF. DNA of the CDR3: TGTGCCAGTAGTATTCCGGAGGGGACAGGCCTCACTGAAGCTTTCTTT.

The chain couples TRBV7-9 to TRBJ2-3, with 10 positions matching TRBD2. Germline CDR1 and CDR2: SEHNR and FQNEAQ (reference sequence). The CDR3 totals 14 residues. The CDR3 protein is CSTSSSGGTDTQYF. The CDR3 DNA sequence: TGTTCCACCAGTTCTAGCGGGGGTACAGATACGCAGTATTTT. Full variable domain (rest looked up from reference TRBV7-9 and TRBJ2-3): DTGVSQNPRHKITKRGQNVTFRCDPISEHNRLYWYRQTLGQGPEFLTYFQNEAQLEKSRLLSDRFSAERPKGSFSTLEIQRTEQGDSAMYLCSTSSSGGTDTQYFGPGTRLTVL.

The chain has TRBV2 and TRBJ2-5; 11 bases are shared with TRBD2. Germline values: CDR1 SNHLY, CDR2 FYNNEI. The V gene end was trimmed by 10 bases and the J gene end by 7 bases; junction bases not matched to a gene: 8. The CDR3 totals 13 residues. CDR3 DNA: TGTGCCACATGGACTAGCGGGTCAGGGACCCAGTACTTC. Its translation is CATWTSGSGTQYF.

The V gene is TRBV28, the J gene TRBJ1-1; 8 bases match TRBD1. Germline V CDR1 and CDR2: MDHEN, SYDVKM. The V segment lost 5 bases and the J segment 12 bases; nucleotides outside the gene matches: 5. CDR3 length equals 11 residues. CDR3 amino acids: CASSSNRGTFF. The CDR3 nucleotides are TGTGCCAGCAGTAGCAACAGGGGGACTTTCTTT.

This clone was seen only a few times. The rearrangement joins TRBV5-8 to TRBJ2-7; 10 bases line up with TRBD1. Germline values: CDR1 SGHTS, CDR2 YDEGEE. The CDR3 extends over 15 amino acids. The J segment lost 7 bases and the V segment lost 0 bases, leaving 7 bases of the junction unmatched. The CDR3 DNA follows: TGTGCCAGCAGCTTGGCCAGGGACAGGGGCGGTGAGCAGTACTTC. It translates to CASSLARDRGGEQYF.

V and J are TRBV19 and TRBJ2-7, with TRBD2 matching over 13 bases. This CDR3 has 14 amino acids. Unmatched junction bases numbered 4, after V lost 4 bases and J lost 7 bases. Germline lookup yields CDR1 LNHDA and CDR2 SQIVND (reference sequence). Written as DNA, the CDR3 is TGTGCCAGTAGTACCGGGACTAGCGGGAAGGAGCAGTACTTC. The encoded protein is CASSTGTSGKEQYF.

The chain combines TRBV7-8 with TRBJ2-7, with TRBD1 matching 7 bases. V lost 1 base, J lost 0 bases, and 9 bases stayed unmatched. The length of the CDR3 is 17 residues. CDR1 is SGHVS, CDR2 FQNEAQ, per germline. The CDR3 nucleotides are TGTGCCAGCAGCTTAGGGGCCCGGGACAGAAGCTCCTACGAGCAGTACTTC. Its protein is CASSLGARDRSSYEQYF. Filled out from reference TRBV7-8 and TRBJ2-7, the complete variable domain reads GAGVSQSPRYKVAKRGQDVALRCDPISGHVSLFWYQQALGQGPEFLTYFQNEAQLDKSGLPSDRFFAERPEGSVSTLKIQRTQQEDSAVYLCASSLGARDRSSYEQYFGPGTRLTVT.

The V call is TRBV6-5, the J call TRBJ2-5; 7 bases fit TRBD1. The DNA end is a closer match to TRBJ2-7, so the J assignment may be wrong. CDR1 is MNHEY, CDR2 SVGAGI, per germline. This CDR3 is built from 15 residues. The CDR3: CASSYSRDSNYEQYF. The CDR3 bases are TGTGCCAGCAGTTACTCCCGGGACAGCAACTACGAGCAGTACTTC.

This clone turned up a few times. The chain carries TRBV9 and TRBJ2-5, with 12 bases that match TRBD1. Germline CDR1 is SGDLS and CDR2 is YYNGEE. CDR3 length: 15 amino acids. The J segment lost 5 bases and the V segment lost 4 bases, leaving 6 bases of the junction unmatched. CDR3 nucleotides: TGTGCCAGCAGCCTCGGGACAGGGGGCTTGGAGACCCAGTACTTC. Translation: CASSLGTGGLETQYF.

The chain combines TRBV4-1 with TRBJ2-7; 8 nucleotides match TRBD2. Germline loops: CDR1 MGHRA, CDR2 YSYEKL. The length of the CDR3 is 15 residues. J gave up 9 bases and V 0 bases, and 10 bases lay outside the gene matches. CDR3 bases: TGCGCCAGCAGCCAAGATTCAGCGGGAGTCCGTGGGCAGTACTTC. Protein: CASSQDSAGVRGQYF.

The rearrangement uses TRBV5-1 and TRBJ1-5; D is possibly TRBD1 (5 bases). Germline CDR1 is SGHRS and CDR2 is YFSETQ. Trimming removed 4 bases at V and 3 bases at J, with 11 bases between. This CDR3 has 14 residues. CDR3 nucleotide sequence: TGCGCCAGCAGCCCCCAGGGCGCCAATCAGCCCCAGCATTTT. It codes for CASSPQGANQPQHF.